This T cell receptor (beta chain) was retrieved from a study of T-cell memory formation after mild COVID-19. This clonotype was seen only a few times. Germline CDR1 reads MRHNA; CDR2 reads SNTAGT. CDR3 length: 13 residues. Trimming shortened V by 3 bases and J by 2 bases, and 7 bases separated the two germline ends. Using its own MiXCR run on the 5' RACE reads, TCRdb lists one record per CDR3 protein. The sample consists of around 250,000 distinct CDR3 sequences, 16% of them appearing once. The V call is TRBV6-4, the J call TRBJ1-1; D call uncertain. The sequenced sample was PBMCs or a T cell subset sorted from them (not recorded which). This receptor was identified in a man aged 18 to 30 who had mild COVID-19 (a few samples of this study predate the infection). Cell type and time point are not known. The CDR3 coding sequence is TGTGCCAGCAGTGAGGAGGGAAACACTGAAGCTTTCTTT. This gives the protein CASSEEGNTEAFF.